The sequence of this T cell receptor (beta chain) was determined in a study of blood T cell repertoires in COVID-19. Study context: T cells, B-cell-depleted T cells, or PBMCs supplied cDNA or gDNA.

Original handling: Estimates of nucleated cell counts were drawn from the amplification of reference gene primers. The method was immunoSEQ multiplex PCR; TCRdb's version includes in-frame clones alone and lacks a portion of them. V and J calls and clone size come straight from that table; D and trimming were deduced from the DNA. The sample yields about 50,000 clones, 75% to 90% seen once. This clone was found a few times. Germline-derived CDR1 and CDR2 are LNHDA and SQIVND (reference sequence). The CDR3 is 15 amino acids. V lost 3 bases and J 1 base, leaving 9 bases between the germline ends. Sequencing was carried out using peripheral blood. This TCR came from a man aged 55 to 69 with acute or convalescent COVID-19. The J gene is TRBJ2-2, the V gene TRBV19; D is possibly TRBD1 (5 bases). Here the CDR3 reads CASSIPGMNTGELFF. The CDR3 DNA is TGTGCCAGTAGTATCCCAGGGATGAACACCGGGGAGCTGTTTTTT.